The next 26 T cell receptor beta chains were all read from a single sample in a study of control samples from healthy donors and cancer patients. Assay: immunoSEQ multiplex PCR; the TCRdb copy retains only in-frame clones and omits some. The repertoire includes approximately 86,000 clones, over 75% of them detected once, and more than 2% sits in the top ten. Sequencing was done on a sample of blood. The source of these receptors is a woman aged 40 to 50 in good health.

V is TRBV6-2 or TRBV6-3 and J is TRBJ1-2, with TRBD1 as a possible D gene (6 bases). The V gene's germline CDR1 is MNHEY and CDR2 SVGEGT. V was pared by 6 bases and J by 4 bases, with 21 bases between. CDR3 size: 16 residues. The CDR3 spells CASSPGVPEARYGYTF. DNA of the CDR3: TGTGCCAGCAGCCCAGGGGTTCCAGAGGCTCGCTATGGCTACACCTTC.

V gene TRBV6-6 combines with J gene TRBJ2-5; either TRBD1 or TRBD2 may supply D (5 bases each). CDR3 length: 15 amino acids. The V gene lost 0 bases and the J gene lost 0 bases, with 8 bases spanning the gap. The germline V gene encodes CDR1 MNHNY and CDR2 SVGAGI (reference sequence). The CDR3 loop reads CASSYSGADQETQYF. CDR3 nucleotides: TGTGCCAGCAGTTACTCCGGGGCGGACCAAGAGACCCAGTACTTC.

CDR3 in amino acids: CASSVGQLANYGYTF. CDR3 DNA: TGTGCCAGCAGCGTAGGCCAGTTAGCTAACTATGGCTACACCTTC. V gene TRBV9 combines with J gene TRBJ1-2; the D is unclear. The CDR3 contains 15 residues. The V gene's germline CDR1 is SGDLS and CDR2 YYNGEE. The ends were cut back, 0 bases at V and 0 bases at J, with 9 bases in the middle.

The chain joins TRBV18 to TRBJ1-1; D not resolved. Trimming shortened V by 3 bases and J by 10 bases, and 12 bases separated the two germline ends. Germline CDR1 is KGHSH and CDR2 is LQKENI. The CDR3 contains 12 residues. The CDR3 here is CASSPRTNRAFF. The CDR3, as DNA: TGTGCCAGCTCACCCCGAACGAATAGAGCTTTCTTT.

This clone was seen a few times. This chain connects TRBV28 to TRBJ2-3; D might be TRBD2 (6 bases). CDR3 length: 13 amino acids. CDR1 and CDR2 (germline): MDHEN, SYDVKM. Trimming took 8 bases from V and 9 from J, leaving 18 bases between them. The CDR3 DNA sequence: TGTGCCAGCGCTGGGACTTTACCCGACACGCAGTATTTT. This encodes CASAGTLPDTQYF.

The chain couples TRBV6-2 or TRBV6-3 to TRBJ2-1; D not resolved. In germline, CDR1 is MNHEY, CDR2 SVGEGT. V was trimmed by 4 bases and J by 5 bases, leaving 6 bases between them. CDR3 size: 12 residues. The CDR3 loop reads CASSFVDNEQFF. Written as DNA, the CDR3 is TGTGCCAGCAGTTTTGTAGACAATGAGCAGTTCTTC.

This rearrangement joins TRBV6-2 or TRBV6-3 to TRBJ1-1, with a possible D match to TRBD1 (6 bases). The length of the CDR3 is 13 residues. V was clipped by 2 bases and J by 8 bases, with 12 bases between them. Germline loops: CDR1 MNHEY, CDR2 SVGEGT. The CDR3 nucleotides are TGTGCCAGCAGTTACCGTCCCGACAGGGAAGCTTTCTTT. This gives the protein CASSYRPDREAFF.

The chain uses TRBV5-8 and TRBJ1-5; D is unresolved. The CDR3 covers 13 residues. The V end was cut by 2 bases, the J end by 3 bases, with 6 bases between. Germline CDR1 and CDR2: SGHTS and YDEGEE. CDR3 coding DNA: TGTGCCAGCAGCTTTCGTAACAATCAGCCCCAGCATTTT. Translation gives CASSFRNNQPQHF. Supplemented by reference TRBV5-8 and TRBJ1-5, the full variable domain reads EAGVTQSPTHLIKTRGQQATLRCSPISGHTSVYWYQQALGLGLQFLLWYDEGEERNRGNFPPRFSGRQFPNYSSELNVNALELEDSALYLCASSFRNNQPQHFGDGTRLSIL.

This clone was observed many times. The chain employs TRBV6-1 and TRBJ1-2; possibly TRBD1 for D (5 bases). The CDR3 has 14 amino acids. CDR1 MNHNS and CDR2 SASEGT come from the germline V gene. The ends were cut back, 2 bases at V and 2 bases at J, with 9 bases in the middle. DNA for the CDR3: TGTGCCAGCAGTGAACTCTCAGGGAACTATGGCTACACCTTC. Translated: CASSELSGNYGYTF.

The CDR3 sequence is CASNSVPRNQPQHF. CDR3 coding DNA: TGTGCCAGTAACTCGGTCCCACGCAATCAGCCCCAGCATTTT. The gene calls are TRBV19 and TRBJ1-5; D gene unclear. The CDR3 sequence is 14 residues long. Trimming took 7 bases from V and 2 from J, leaving 12 bases between them. Germline values: CDR1 LNHDA, CDR2 SQIVND (reference sequence).

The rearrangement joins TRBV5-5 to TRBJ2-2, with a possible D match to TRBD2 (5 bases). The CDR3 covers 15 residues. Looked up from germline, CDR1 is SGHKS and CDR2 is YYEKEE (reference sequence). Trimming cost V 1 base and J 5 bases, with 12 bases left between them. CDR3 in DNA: TGTGCCAGCAGCTTGTGGGGATCGGGGACCGGGGAGCTGTTTTTT. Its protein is CASSLWGSGTGELFF. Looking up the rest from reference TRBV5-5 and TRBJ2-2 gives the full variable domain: DAGVTQSPTHLIKTRGQQVTLRCSPISGHKSVSWYQQVLGQGPQFIFQYYEKEERGRGNFPDRFSARQFPNYSSELNVNALLLGDSALYLCASSLWGSGTGELFFGEGSRLTVL.

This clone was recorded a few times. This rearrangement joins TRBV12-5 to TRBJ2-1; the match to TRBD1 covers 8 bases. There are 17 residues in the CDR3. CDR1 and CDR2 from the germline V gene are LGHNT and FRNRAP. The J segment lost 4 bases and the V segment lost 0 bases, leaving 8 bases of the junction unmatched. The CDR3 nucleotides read TGTGCTAGTGGTTTGGTACGAGGACAGGGTCGGTACAATGAGCAGTTCTTC. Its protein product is CASGLVRGQGRYNEQFF.

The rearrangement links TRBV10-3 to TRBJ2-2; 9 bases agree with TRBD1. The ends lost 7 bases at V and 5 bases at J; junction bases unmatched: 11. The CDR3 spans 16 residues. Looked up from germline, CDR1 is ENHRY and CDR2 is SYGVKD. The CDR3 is CAIKASTGGGTGELFF. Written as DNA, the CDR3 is TGTGCCATCAAAGCCTCAACAGGGGGCGGAACCGGGGAGCTGTTTTTT.

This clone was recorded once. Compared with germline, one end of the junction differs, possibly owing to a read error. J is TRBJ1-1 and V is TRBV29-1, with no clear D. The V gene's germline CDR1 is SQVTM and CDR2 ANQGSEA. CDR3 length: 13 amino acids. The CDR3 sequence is CRVSADPNTEAFF. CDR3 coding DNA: TGTCGGGTGTCGGCAGACCCGAACACTGAAGCTTTCTTT.

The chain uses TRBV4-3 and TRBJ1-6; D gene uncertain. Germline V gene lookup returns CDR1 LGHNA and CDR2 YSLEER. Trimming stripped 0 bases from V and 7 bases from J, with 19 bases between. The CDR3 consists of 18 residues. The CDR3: CASSQDRVFWTVNSPLHF. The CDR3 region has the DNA TGCGCCAGCAGCCAAGATCGGGTCTTTTGGACGGTAAATTCACCCCTCCACTTT.

CDR3 amino acids: CASSLFRGTGGNGANVLTF. CDR3 DNA sequence: TGTGCCAGCAGTTTATTTAGGGGTACAGGGGGCAATGGGGCCAACGTCCTGACTTTC. The chain combines TRBV27 with TRBJ2-6; TRBD1 agrees at 9 bases. J lost 3 bases, V lost 1 base, and 10 bases had no gene match. This CDR3 is 19 amino acids long. In germline, CDR1 is MNHEY, CDR2 SMNVEV (reference sequence).

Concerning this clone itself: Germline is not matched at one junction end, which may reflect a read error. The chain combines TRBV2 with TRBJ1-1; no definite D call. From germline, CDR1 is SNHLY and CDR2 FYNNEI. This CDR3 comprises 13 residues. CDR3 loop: CASSEGRNPEAFF. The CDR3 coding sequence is TGTGCCAGCAGTGAGGGCAGGAACCCTGAAGCTTTCTTT.

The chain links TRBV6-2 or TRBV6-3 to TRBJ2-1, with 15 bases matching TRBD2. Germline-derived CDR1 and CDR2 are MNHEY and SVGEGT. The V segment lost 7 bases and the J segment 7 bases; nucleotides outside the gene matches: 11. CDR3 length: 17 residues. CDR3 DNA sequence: TGTGCCAGCACCCCACCGGGACTAGCGGGGGGCCGGAATGAGCAGTTCTTC. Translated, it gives CASTPPGLAGGRNEQFF.

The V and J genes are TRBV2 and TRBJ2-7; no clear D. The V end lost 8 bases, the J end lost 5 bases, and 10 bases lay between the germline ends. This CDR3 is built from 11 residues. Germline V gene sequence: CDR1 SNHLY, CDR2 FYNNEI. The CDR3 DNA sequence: TGTGCCAGCGGGCGCGGCCACGAGCAGTACTTC. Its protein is CASGRGHEQYF.

This CDR3 is CASSEPTGSKQPQHF. As DNA, the CDR3 is TGTGCCAGCAGCGAGCCAACAGGGTCGAAACAGCCCCAGCATTTT. The chain is built from TRBV6-2 or TRBV6-3 and TRBJ1-5; possible D gene TRBD1, 6 bases. CDR3 length: 15 residues. V lost 6 bases and J lost 7, with 19 bases in between. Germline V CDR1 and CDR2: MNHEY, SVGEGT.

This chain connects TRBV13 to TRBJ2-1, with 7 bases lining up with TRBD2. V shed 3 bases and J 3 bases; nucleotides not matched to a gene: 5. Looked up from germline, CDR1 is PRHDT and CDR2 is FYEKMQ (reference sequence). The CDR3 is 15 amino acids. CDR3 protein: CASSFSTGGYNEQFF. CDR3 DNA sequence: TGTGCCAGCAGCTTTTCTACGGGGGGCTACAATGAGCAGTTCTTC.

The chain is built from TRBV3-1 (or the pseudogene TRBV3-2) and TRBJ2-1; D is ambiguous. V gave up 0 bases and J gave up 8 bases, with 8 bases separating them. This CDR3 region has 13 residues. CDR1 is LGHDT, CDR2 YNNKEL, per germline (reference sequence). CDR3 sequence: CASSQDLRYEQFF. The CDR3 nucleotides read TGTGCCAGCAGCCAAGATCTTAGGTATGAGCAGTTCTTC.

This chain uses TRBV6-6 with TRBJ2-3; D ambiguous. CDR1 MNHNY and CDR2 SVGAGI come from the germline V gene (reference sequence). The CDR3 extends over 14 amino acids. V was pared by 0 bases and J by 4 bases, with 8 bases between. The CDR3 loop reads CASSYSSVPDTQYF. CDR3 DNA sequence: TGTGCCAGCAGTTACTCTTCCGTGCCAGATACGCAGTATTTT.

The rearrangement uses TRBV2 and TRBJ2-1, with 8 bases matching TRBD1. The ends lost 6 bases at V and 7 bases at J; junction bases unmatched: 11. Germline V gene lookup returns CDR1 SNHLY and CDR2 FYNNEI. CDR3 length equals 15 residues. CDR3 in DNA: TGTGCCAGCAGCTACGACAGGGGAGGTGAAAATGAGCAGTTCTTC. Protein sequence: CASSYDRGGENEQFF.

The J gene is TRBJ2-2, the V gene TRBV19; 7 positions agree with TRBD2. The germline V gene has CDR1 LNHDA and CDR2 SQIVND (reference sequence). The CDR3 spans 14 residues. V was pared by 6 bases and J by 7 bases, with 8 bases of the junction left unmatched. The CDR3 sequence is CASRAPGGIGELFF. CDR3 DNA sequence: TGTGCCAGTAGGGCCCCGGGGGGAATCGGGGAGCTGTTTTTT. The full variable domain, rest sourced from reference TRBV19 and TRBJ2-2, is DGGITQSPKYLFRKEGQNVTLSCEQNLNHDAMYWYRQDPGQGLRLIYYSQIVNDFQKGDIAEGYSVSREKKESFPLTVTSAQKNPTAFYLCASRAPGGIGELFFGEGSRLTVL.

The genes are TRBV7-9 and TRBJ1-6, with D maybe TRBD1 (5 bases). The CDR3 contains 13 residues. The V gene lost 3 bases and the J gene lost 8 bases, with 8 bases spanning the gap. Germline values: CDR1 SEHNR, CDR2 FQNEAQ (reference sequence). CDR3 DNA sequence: TGTGCCAGCAGCTTTTGGGGACATTCACCCCTCCACTTT. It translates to CASSFWGHSPLHF.